Listed below are T cell receptor beta chains from one sample, sequenced in a study of T cell repertoires in cytomegalovirus infection. The antigens these receptors bind are not known. In TCRdb, the reads were re-called with MiXCR into one record per CDR3 protein. This table holds 60,000 to 75,000 distinct CDR3 sequences, 25% to 30% found once. The material sequenced was CD8+ T cells from cultured PBMCs, taken from culture after CMV antigen stimulation. The receptors were gathered from a human donor in good health (CMV status not recorded). Some clones in this sample may be carry-over from other donors' samples. Both conserved end residues are trimmed from each CDR3.

J | V | CDR3
TRBJ1-1 | TRBV12-3/TRBV12-4 | ASSSGPNTEAF
TRBJ2-1 | TRBV7-9 | ASSLVGQGAIDEQF
TRBJ2-4 | TRBV11-2 | ASSLARDSKNIQY
TRBJ2-1 | TRBV9 | ASSVVGVNEQF
TRBJ2-3 | TRBV7-6 | ASSFTSAYTDTQY
TRBJ2-5 | TRBV19 | ASSSRDQETQY
TRBJ2-7 | TRBV27 | ASSYTFVAGGSISYEQY
TRBJ2-5 | TRBV7-6 | ASSPRTGGTQY
TRBJ2-5 | TRBV27 | ASTDRRETQY
TRBJ1-2 | TRBV6-5 | ASSYSKVTVNYGYT
TRBJ1-1 | TRBV30 | AWATGTEAF
TRBJ1-1 | TRBV6-2/TRBV6-3 | ASRDSRAF
TRBJ1-5 | TRBV20-1 | SATADRGRQPQH
TRBJ2-4 | TRBV6-2/TRBV6-3 | ASSYQGLAGAKNIQY
TRBJ1-2 | TRBV6-1 | ASRRGVGNYGYT
TRBJ2-1 | TRBV20-1 | SVRGFPDNEQF
TRBJ1-5 | TRBV27 | ASSLKAGSNQPQH